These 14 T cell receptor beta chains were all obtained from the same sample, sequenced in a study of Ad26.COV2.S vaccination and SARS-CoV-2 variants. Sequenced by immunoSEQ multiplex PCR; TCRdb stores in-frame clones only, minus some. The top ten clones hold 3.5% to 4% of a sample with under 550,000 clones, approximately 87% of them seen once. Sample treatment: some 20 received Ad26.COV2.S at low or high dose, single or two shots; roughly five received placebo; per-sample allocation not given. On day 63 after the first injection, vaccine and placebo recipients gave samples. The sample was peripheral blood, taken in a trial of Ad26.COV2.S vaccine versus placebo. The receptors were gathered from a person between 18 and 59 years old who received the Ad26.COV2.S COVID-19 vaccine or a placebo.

CDR3 nucleotide sequence: TGTGCCAGCAGCCCTGCCGGGACTAAGGGAGGCTACACCTTC. It translates to CASSPAGTKGGYTF. The rearrangement joins TRBV7-8 to TRBJ1-2; weak D call: TRBD1 (5 bases). The CDR3 sequence is 14 residues long. The germline V gene encodes CDR1 SGHVS and CDR2 FQNEAQ. V was pared by 5 bases and J by 8 bases, with 18 bases between.

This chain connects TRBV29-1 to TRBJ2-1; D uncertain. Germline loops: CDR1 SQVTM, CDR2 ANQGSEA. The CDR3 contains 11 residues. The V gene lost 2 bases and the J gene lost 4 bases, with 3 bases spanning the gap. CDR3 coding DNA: TGCAGCGTTGAATCGTACAATGAGCAGTTCTTC. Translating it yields CSVESYNEQFF.

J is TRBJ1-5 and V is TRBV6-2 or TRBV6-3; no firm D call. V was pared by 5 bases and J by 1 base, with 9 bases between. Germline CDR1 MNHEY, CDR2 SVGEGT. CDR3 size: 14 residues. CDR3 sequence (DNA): TGTGCCAGCAGTAACCCCCTCAGCAATCAGCCCCAGCATTTT. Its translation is CASSNPLSNQPQHF.

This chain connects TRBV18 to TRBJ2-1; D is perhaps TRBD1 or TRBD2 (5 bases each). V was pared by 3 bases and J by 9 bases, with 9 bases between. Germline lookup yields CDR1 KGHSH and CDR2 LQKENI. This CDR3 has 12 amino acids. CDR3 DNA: TGTGCCAGCTCACCGGTCGGGGCTGAGCAGTTCTTC. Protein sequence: CASSPVGAEQFF.

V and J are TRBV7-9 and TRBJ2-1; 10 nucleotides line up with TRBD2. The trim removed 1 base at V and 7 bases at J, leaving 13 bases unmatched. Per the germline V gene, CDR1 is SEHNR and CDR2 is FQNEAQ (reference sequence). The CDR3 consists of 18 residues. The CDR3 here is CASSLVGSGGARRNEQFF. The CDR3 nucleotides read TGTGCCAGCAGCTTAGTTGGCAGCGGGGGGGCAAGACGGAATGAGCAGTTCTTC. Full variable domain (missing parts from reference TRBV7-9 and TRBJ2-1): DTGVSQNPRHKITKRGQNVTFRCDPISEHNRLYWYRQTLGQGPEFLTYFQNEAQLEKSRLLSDRFSAERPKGSFSTLEIQRTEQGDSAMYLCASSLVGSGGARRNEQFFGPGTRLTVL.

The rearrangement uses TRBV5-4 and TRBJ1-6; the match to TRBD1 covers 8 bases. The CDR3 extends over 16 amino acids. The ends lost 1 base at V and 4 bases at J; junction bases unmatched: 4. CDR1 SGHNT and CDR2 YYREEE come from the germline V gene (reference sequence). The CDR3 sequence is CASSLYRDRYNSPLHF. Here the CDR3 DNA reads TGTGCCAGCAGCTTGTACCGGGACAGGTATAATTCACCCCTCCACTTT.

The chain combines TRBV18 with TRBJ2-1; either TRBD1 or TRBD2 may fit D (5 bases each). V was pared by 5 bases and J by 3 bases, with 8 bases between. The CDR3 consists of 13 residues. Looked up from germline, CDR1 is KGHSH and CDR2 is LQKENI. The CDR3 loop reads CASSSGGYNEQFF. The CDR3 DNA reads TGTGCCAGCTCATCTGGGGGCTACAATGAGCAGTTCTTC. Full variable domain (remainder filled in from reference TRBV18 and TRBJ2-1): NAGVMQNPRHLVRRRGQEARLRCSPMKGHSHVYWYRQLPEEGLKFMVYLQKENIIDESGMPKERFSAEFPKEGPSILRIQQVVRGDSAAYFCASSSGGYNEQFFGPGTRLTVL.

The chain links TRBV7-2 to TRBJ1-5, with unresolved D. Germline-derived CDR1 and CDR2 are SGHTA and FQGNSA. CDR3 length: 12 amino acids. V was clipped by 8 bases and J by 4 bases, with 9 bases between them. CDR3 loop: CASQLPNQPQHF. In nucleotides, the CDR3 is TGTGCCAGCCAGCTTCCTAATCAGCCCCAGCATTTT.

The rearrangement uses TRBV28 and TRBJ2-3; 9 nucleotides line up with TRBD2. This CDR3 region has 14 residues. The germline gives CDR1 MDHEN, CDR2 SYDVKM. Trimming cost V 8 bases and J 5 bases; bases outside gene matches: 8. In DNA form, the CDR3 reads TGTGCCAGCTGCGGGAGGGGGGCGATAGATACGCAGTATTTT. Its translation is CASCGRGAIDTQYF.

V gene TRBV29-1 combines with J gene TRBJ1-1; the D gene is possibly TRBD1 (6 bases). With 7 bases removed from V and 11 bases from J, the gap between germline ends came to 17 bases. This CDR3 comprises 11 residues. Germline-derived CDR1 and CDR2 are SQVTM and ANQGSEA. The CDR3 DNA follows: TGCAGCGGTCAGGACAGCCAAAGGGCTTTCTTT. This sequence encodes CSGQDSQRAFF.

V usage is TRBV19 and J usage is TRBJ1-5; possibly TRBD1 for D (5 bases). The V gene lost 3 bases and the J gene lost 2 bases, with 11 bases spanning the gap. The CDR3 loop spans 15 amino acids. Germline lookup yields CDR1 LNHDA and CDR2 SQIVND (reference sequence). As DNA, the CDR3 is TGTGCCAGTAGTATTGGGGGGTTTGGCAATCAGCCCCAGCATTTT. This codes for CASSIGGFGNQPQHF.

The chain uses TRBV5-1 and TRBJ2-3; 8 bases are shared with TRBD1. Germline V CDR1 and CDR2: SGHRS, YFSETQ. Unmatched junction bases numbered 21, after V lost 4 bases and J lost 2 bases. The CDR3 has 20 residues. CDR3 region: CASSLDPGQGTRRVTDTQYF. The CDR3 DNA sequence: TGCGCCAGCAGCCTGGACCCCGGACAGGGAACTCGCCGGGTCACAGATACGCAGTATTTT.

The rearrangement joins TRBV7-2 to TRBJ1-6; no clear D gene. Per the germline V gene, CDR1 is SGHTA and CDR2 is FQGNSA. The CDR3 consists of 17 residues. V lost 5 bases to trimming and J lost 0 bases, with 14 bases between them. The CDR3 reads CASSPGRRNSYNSPLHF. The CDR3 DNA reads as TGTGCCAGCAGCCCCGGACGGCGTAACTCCTATAATTCACCCCTCCACTTT.

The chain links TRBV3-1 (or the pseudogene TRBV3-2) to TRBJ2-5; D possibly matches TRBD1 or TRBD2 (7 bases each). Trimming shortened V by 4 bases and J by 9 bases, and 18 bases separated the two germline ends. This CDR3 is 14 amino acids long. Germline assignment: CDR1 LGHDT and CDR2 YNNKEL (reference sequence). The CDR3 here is CASSRSGGGVAQYF. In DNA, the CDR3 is TGTGCCAGCAGCCGGTCAGGGGGGGGTGTGGCCCAGTACTTC.